These T cell receptor beta chains were read from a single sample in a study of T-cell reconstitution after alpha-beta-depleted transplantation in children. In TCRdb, the PCR reads were re-called with MiXCR into one record per CDR3 protein. The sample records almost 500,000 distinct CDR3 sequences, around 13% being singletons. Source: PBMCs from the stem cell graft donor, taken from the stem cell graft. The receptors stem from a human donor who donated a stem cell graft to a child with combined immunodeficiency. Each CDR3 is given with its conserved first and last residue. Fields, in order: V gene, clone size, D gene, J gene, CDR3 DNA, CDR3 protein. A D gene is named only where the DNA matches it firmly. Part of the rows lack a size; the others show once, few, many or a class for expanded clones.

TRBV5-6	-	-	TRBJ2-7	TGTGCCAGCAGCTTGGTCAGGGCGTACGAGCAGTACTTC	CASSLVRAYEQYF
TRBV18	-	-	TRBJ1-5	TGTGCCAGCTCACCACCGGGACCCAATCAGCCCCAGCATTTT	CASSPPGPNQPQHF
TRBV24-1	many	-	TRBJ2-3	TGTGCCACCAGTGAGGGGGGAGGAAGAGCCCCCACAGATACGCAGTATTTT	CATSEGGGRAPTDTQYF
TRBV7-8	few	TRBD2	TRBJ2-3	TGTGCCAGCAGCTACGGACTAGCGGGACGCACAGATACGCAGTATTTT	CASSYGLAGRTDTQYF
TRBV5-1	few	-	TRBJ2-6	TGCGCCAGCAGCTTGAGGGTTTTTAGCTCTGGGGCCAACGTCCTGACTTTC	CASSLRVFSSGANVLTF
TRBV12-3/TRBV12-4	-	TRBD1	TRBJ1-1	TGTGCCAGCAGTCCCTCCGGGACAGGTTTTTACTTGAACACTGAAGCTTTCTTT	CASSPSGTGFYLNTEAFF
TRBV29-1	many	-	TRBJ1-1	TGCAGCGAAAAAACCTCCTTGAACACTGAAGCTTTCTTT	CSEKTSLNTEAFF
TRBV4-1	-	TRBD1	TRBJ1-4	TGCGCCAGCAGCCACTTACGCCCACAGGGGAATGAAAAACTGTTTTTT	CASSHLRPQGNEKLFF
TRBV7-8	-	-	TRBJ2-3	TGTGCCAGCAGCCTCTCCGTGCCCGATACGCAGTATTTT	CASSLSVPDTQYF
TRBV4-2	few	TRBD2	TRBJ2-1	TGTGCCAGCAGCCCCAAGTCTAGCGGGGGGGCCTACAATGAGCAGTTCTTC	CASSPKSSGGAYNEQFF
TRBV3-1	-	-	TRBJ1-6	TGTGCCAGCAGCCGACCGACCTCAGCAGGTGTCAGACCCCTCCACTTT	CASSRPTSAGVRPLHF
TRBV20-1	many	TRBD2	TRBJ2-3	TGCAGTGCTACAAAAGCGGGAGGGATGGCAGATACGCAGTATTTT	CSATKAGGMADTQYF
TRBV3-1	-	TRBD1	TRBJ1-2	TGTGCCAGCAGCCTTGGGGACAGGGGCCCTGTCTATGGCTACACCTTC	CASSLGDRGPVYGYTF
TRBV12-3/TRBV12-4	-	TRBD1	TRBJ2-1	TGTGCCAGCAGGGCAGGGGGCAACAATGAGCAGTTCTTC	CASRAGGNNEQFF
TRBV7-2	-	-	TRBJ1-2	TGTGCCAGCAGCACGGACGGCCCCTATGGCTACACCTTC	CASSTDGPYGYTF
TRBV18	few	-	TRBJ2-1	TGTGCCAGCTCATCGGACACCTCCTACAATGAGCAGTTCTTC	CASSSDTSYNEQFF
TRBV14	-	-	TRBJ1-1	TGTGCCAGCAGCCGGACGGGTGATCCTGAAGCTTTCTTT	CASSRTGDPEAFF
TRBV29-1	many	-	TRBJ2-7	TGCAGCGTTGGGGGGTCGACAGATACTTCTATCTCCTACGAGCAGTACTTC	CSVGGSTDTSISYEQYF
TRBV4-2	-	TRBD1	TRBJ2-7	TGTGCCAGCAGCCACCGACAGGGCGGCTCCTACGAGCAGTACTTC	CASSHRQGGSYEQYF
TRBV2	-	TRBD2	TRBJ2-5	TGTGCCAGCATTAGCGGGGTAGGAGAGACCCAGTACTTC	CASISGVGETQYF
TRBV12-3/TRBV12-4	many	-	TRBJ2-2	TGTGCCAGCAGTAGGACAGGGGAGCTGTTTTTT	CASSRTGELFF
TRBV29-1	few	-	TRBJ2-7	TGCAGCGTTGAAAGTACAGAGAACTACGAGCAGTACTTC	CSVESTENYEQYF
TRBV6-5	few	TRBD1	TRBJ2-5	TGTGCCAGCAGTTACTGGACAGGGGGCCGAGAGACCCAGTACTTC	CASSYWTGGRETQYF
TRBV6-2/TRBV6-3	few	-	TRBJ1-1	TGTGCCAGCTCCTTGGCTCGGGAAGCTTTCTTT	CASSLAREAFF
TRBV7-2	many	TRBD2	TRBJ2-3	TGTGCCAGCAGCTTAGCTGGGACTAGCGGGAGAACAGATACGCAGTATTTT	CASSLAGTSGRTDTQYF
TRBV6-2/TRBV6-3	many	-	TRBJ2-7	TGTGCCACTCAAAGGGTCCTCGAGCAGTACTTC	CATQRVLEQYF
TRBV20-1	few	-	TRBJ2-6	TGCAGTGCTAGAGAGGGCTCTGGGGCCAACGTCCTGACTTTC	CSAREGSGANVLTF
TRBV7-2	few	-	TRBJ1-2	TGTGCCAGCAGCTTAGCAGGGACGGAAACGGAAGGCTACACCTTC	CASSLAGTETEGYTF
TRBV5-1	few	-	TRBJ2-3	TGCGCCAGCAGCGTGGACAACACAGATACGCAGTATTTT	CASSVDNTDTQYF